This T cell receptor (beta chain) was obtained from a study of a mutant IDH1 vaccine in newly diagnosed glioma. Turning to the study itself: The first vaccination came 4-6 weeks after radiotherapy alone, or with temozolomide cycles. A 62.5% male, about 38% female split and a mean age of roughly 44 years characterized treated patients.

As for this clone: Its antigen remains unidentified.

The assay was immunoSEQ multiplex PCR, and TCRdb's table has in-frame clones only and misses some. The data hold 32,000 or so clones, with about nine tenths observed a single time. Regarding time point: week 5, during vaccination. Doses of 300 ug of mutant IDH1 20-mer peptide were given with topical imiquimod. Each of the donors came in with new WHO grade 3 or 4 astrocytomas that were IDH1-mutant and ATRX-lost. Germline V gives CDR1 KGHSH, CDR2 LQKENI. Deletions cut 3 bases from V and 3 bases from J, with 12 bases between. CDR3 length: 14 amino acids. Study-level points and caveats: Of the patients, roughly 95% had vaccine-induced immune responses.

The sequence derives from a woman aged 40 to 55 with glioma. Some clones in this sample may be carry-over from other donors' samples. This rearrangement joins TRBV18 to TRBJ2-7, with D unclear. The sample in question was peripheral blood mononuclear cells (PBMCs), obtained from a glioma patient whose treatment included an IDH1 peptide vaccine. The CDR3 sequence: CASSPGLDGYEQYF. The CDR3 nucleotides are TGTGCCAGCTCACCCGGATTAGACGGCTACGAGCAGTACTTC.